The T cell receptor beta chain described here comes from a study of technical replicates of blood from several donors. Here immunoSEQ multiplex PCR was the method, and the copy in TCRdb shows in-frame clones only, minus some. Here the sample spans tens of thousands of clones, roughly 94% being singletons. V gave up 1 base and J gave up 4 bases; unmatched junction bases: 24. The germline V gene encodes CDR1 GTSNPN and CDR2 SVGIG (reference sequence). The CDR3 extends over 20 amino acids. V and J are TRBV30 and TRBJ2-7, with TRBD2 matching over 8 bases. This sequence was found in a human donor in good health. Sequencing was carried out using T cells isolated from PBMCs. CDR3 DNA sequence: TGTGCCTGGAGTGGGATCGCAAAGGGGCGAGCGGGAGAACCCACTTACGAGCAGTACTTC. Amino acids: CAWSGIAKGRAGEPTYEQYF.